This is a list of T cell receptor beta chains from one sample in a study of blood T cell repertoires in COVID-19. Generated by immunoSEQ multiplex PCR, the TCRdb table keeps only in-frame clones and is missing some. The sample contains around 160,000 clones, 70% to 90% of which appear only once. Sequencing was performed on peripheral blood. Receptors originate from a woman in her sixties or seventies with COVID-19, enrolled during active disease. Each CDR3 is given with its conserved first and last residue. A D gene is named only where the DNA matches it firmly. Clone size appears in some rows only: once, few, many, or a class for an expanded clone.

V gene	clone size	J gene	D gene	CDR3 DNA	CDR3 protein
TRBV4-3	-	TRBJ2-2	-	TGCGCCAGCAGCCAAGATGGAGTCGGCGGGGAGCTGTTTTTT	CASSQDGVGGELFF
TRBV7-9	-	TRBJ1-5	-	TGTGCCAGCAGCTTGGGCAGGGGAGAGGGTCAGCCCCAGCATTTT	CASSLGRGEGQPQHF
TRBV7-3	-	TRBJ2-7	TRBD1	TGTGCCAGCAGCTCATGTGGGGACAGGGTACTTTGCGAGCAGTACTTC	CASSSCGDRVLCEQYF
TRBV11-1	-	TRBJ1-3	-	TGTGCCAGCAGCTTAGGCCGGAGCTTCTCTGGAAACACCATATATTTT	CASSLGRSFSGNTIYF
TRBV5-1	few	TRBJ1-2	TRBD1	TGCGCCAGCAGGTTGGCTACAGGGGGGAACTATGGCTACACCTTC	CASRLATGGNYGYTF
TRBV5-1	-	TRBJ2-3	TRBD2	TGCGCCAGCAGCTGGGTGTCCAGCGGGGGGGCCTCAGATACGCAGTATTTT	CASSWVSSGGASDTQYF
TRBV9	few	TRBJ2-1	TRBD2	TGTGCCAGCAGCTTCAGCGGGGGGGCCAGTGATGAGCAGTTCTTC	CASSFSGGASDEQFF
TRBV18	-	TRBJ2-7	TRBD1	TGTGCCAGCTCACCCGTGACAGGGGCGGTCAACGAGCAGTACTTC	CASSPVTGAVNEQYF
TRBV5-4	-	TRBJ2-2	TRBD1	TGTGCCAGCAGACCAAGACAGGGGGCAATCGGGGAGCTGTTTTTT	CASRPRQGAIGELFF
TRBV6-5	-	TRBJ1-1	TRBD1	TGTGCCAGCGAGGGGGCGAGGAACACTGAAGCTTTCTTT	CASEGARNTEAFF
TRBV27	-	TRBJ1-6	TRBD1	TGTGCCAGCAGTTTATTTCCGAGGGACAGGGGTAGGAATTCACCCCTCCACTTT	CASSLFPRDRGRNSPLHF
TRBV27	-	TRBJ2-1	TRBD1	TGTGCCAGCAGACGTACAGGGGCGGGTGAGCAGTTCTTC	CASRRTGAGEQFF
TRBV5-1	-	TRBJ2-1	-	TGCGCCAGCAGCTTGACGGATGAGCAGTTCTTC	CASSLTDEQFF
TRBV25-1	-	TRBJ1-1	-	TGTGCCAGCAGTGAATGGGAGGAGGGCGTCGCTTTCTTT	CASSEWEEGVAFF
TRBV27	few	TRBJ1-2	-	TGTGCCAGCAGTTTAGGGACTCCATCTTCCTATGGCTACACCTTC	CASSLGTPSSYGYTF
TRBV7-3	-	TRBJ2-3	-	TGTGCCAGCAGCCCGGGGAGCTCAGATACGCAGTATTTT	CASSPGSSDTQYF
TRBV2	-	TRBJ1-2	TRBD1	TGTGCCAGCAGTGTCAGGGGGCTGGGAGGCTACACCTTC	CASSVRGLGGYTF
TRBV6-5	-	TRBJ2-1	TRBD2	TGTGCCAGCAAAGGGATTGCGGGGGGCCGGGATGAGCAGTTCTTC	CASKGIAGGRDEQFF
TRBV7-2	-	TRBJ1-2	TRBD1	TGTGCCAGCAGCTTAGCGGGGACAGGACTACCCTATGGCTACACCTTC	CASSLAGTGLPYGYTF
TRBV7-8	-	TRBJ2-5	-	TGTGCCAGCAGCAAAAAAGGGGCAGGAGAAGAGACCCAGTACTTC	CASSKKGAGEETQYF
TRBV7-2	-	TRBJ1-1	TRBD1	TGTGCCAGCAGCTTAAGGACAGGGGAATTGGTTGAAGCTTTCTTT	CASSLRTGELVEAFF
TRBV4-3	-	TRBJ1-4	TRBD1	TGCGCCAGCAGCCAAAACAGGGGGTCCTCGGGGCTATATGAAAAACTGTTTTTT	CASSQNRGSSGLYEKLFF
TRBV6-2/TRBV6-3	-	TRBJ2-5	-	TGTGCCAGCAGTGACCTCGCGGGCGGTGAGACCCAGTACTTC	CASSDLAGGETQYF
TRBV6-5	-	TRBJ1-4	-	TGTGCCAGCAGTTTCGGACTGGCAACTAATGAAAAACTGTTTTTT	CASSFGLATNEKLFF
TRBV5-1	-	TRBJ2-2	TRBD2	TGCGCCAGCAGCTTGAGCGGGGGGAACACCGGGGAGCTGTTTTTT	CASSLSGGNTGELFF
TRBV6-1	many	TRBJ2-1	-	TGTGCCAGCAGTGAAGAGGGTAGCGGAATTCTCCGACGGTTCTTC	CASSEEGSGILRRFF
TRBV7-9	-	TRBJ2-3	TRBD2	TGTGCCAGCAGCCCCCTCACTAGCGGAGTCATCTCAGATACGCAGTATTTT	CASSPLTSGVISDTQYF
TRBV18	few	TRBJ2-1	TRBD2	TGTGCCAGCTCAGAAGCGGGGGGGTCAAATGAGCAGTTCTTC	CASSEAGGSNEQFF
TRBV28	once	TRBJ2-7	TRBD1	TGTGCCAGCAGCCTCCCCGAGGGGGCTGACGAGCAGTACTTC	CASSLPEGADEQYF
TRBV5-8	-	TRBJ2-3	-	TGTGCCAGCAGCTCCTCGGTCCATAGCACAGATACGCAGTATTTT	CASSSSVHSTDTQYF
TRBV7-7	-	TRBJ2-3	-	TGTGCCAGCAGCCAGGACTATGGAGATACGCAGTATTTT	CASSQDYGDTQYF
TRBV30	-	TRBJ1-1	TRBD1	TGTGCCTGGAGGTACTCAGGGGGATTCGGTGAAGCTTTCTTT	CAWRYSGGFGEAFF
TRBV18	-	TRBJ2-2	TRBD1	TGTGCCAGCTCACCCGGACAGGGCACCGGGGAGCTGTTTTTT	CASSPGQGTGELFF
TRBV27	-	TRBJ2-1	-	TGTGCCAGCAGTTTATCGGTAGCGACCTCCTACAATGAGCAGTTCTTC	CASSLSVATSYNEQFF
TRBV6-1	-	TRBJ1-3	-	TGTGCCAGCAGTGAAATCGGGTCCTCTGGAAACACCATATATTTT	CASSEIGSSGNTIYF
TRBV5-1	-	TRBJ1-1	TRBD1	TGCGCCAGCAGCGAGGGACAGCAGAACACTGAAGCTTTCTTT	CASSEGQQNTEAFF
TRBV7-2	-	TRBJ1-1	TRBD1	TGTGCCAGCAGCTTAGCGACAGGGCCGGGGAACACTGAAGCTTTCTTT	CASSLATGPGNTEAFF
TRBV2	few	TRBJ1-5	-	TGTGCCAGCAGCCGGACAGTTAGCAATCAGCCCCAGCATTTT	CASSRTVSNQPQHF
TRBV27	-	TRBJ2-2	-	TGTGCCAGCAGTTTAGGGCGGAACACCGGGGAGCTGTTTTTT	CASSLGRNTGELFF
TRBV12-1	-	TRBJ2-4	-	TGTGCCAGCAGCCCACGGGACAGGGTGATATGGATTCAGTACTTC	CASSPRDRVIWIQYF
TRBV7-3	-	TRBJ1-3	-	TGTGCCAGCAGCGCCCCCGGTGGAAACACCATATATTTT	CASSAPGGNTIYF
TRBV18	-	TRBJ2-5	-	TGTGCCAGCTCAGACAACGAAGAGACCCAGTACTTC	CASSDNEETQYF